This entry is about one T cell receptor beta chain. Its target is unknown. This specimen belongs to a study of CD8+CD57+ T cells in acquired aplastic anemia. Study background: Recorded DNA amounts for sorted CD4+ and CD8+ cells had an average of approximately 2.9 ug. On average, healthy donors gave around 10 million reads for CD4+ cells.

Study-level findings and limits: Fewer than 30 CD8+ CDR3 sequences were shared between patients and controls. Significance was not reached for CD8+ Simpson's diversity between patients and controls.

Both TCR beta VDJ combination and CDR3 sequence profiling were carried out. Genomic DNA was the template for this profiling. TCRdb reprocessed the reads via MiXCR and lists one record per CDR3 protein. The repertoire holds about 40,000 distinct CDR3 sequences, with around 67% as singletons. Sequenced: sorted CD4+, CD8+, or CD8+CD57+ T cells (not recorded which) from PBMCs. This TCR was recovered from a human donor in good health, serving as a control.

CDR3 nucleotides: TGTGCCACCAGCAGAGATCGGGTCTCCTACGAGCAGTACTTC. Encoded protein: CATSRDRVSYEQYF. The rearrangement joins TRBV15 to TRBJ2-7; D is unresolved. CDR3 length equals 14 residues. Germline values: CDR1 LNHNV, CDR2 YYDKDF (reference sequence). V was shortened by 0 bases and J by 0 bases, with 6 bases between the two germline ends. Full variable domain (missing parts from reference TRBV15 and TRBJ2-7): DAMVIQNPRYQVTQFGKPVTLSCSQTLNHNVMYWYQQKSSQAPKLLFHYYDKDFNNEADTPDNFQSRRPNTSFCFLDIRSPGLGDTAMYLCATSRDRVSYEQYFGPGTRLTVT.